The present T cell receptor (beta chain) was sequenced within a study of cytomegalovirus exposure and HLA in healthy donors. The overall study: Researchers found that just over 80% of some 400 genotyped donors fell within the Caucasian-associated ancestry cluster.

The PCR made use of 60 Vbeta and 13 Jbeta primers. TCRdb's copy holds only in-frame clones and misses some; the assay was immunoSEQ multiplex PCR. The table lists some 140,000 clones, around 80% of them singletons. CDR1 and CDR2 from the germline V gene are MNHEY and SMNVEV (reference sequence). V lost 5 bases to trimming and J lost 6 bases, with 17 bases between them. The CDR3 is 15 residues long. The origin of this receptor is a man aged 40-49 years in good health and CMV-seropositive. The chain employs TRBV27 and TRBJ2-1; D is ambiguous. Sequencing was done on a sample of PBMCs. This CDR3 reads CASSPLLQIINEQFF. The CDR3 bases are TGTGCCAGCAGTCCCCTCCTACAGATTATCAATGAGCAGTTCTTC.